These 27 T cell receptor beta chains originate from one sample sequenced in a study of T-cell memory formation after mild COVID-19. TCRdb analysed the 5' RACE reads with MiXCR anew, one entry per CDR3 protein. Among roughly 86,000 distinct CDR3 sequences listed, over 12% were seen once. Material for sequencing was PBMCs or a T cell subset sorted from them (not recorded which). The receptors stem from a man between 18 and 29 years old who had mild COVID-19 (a few samples of this study predate the infection). Cell type and time point are not known.

This clonotype was seen a handful of times. The chain carries TRBV20-1 and TRBJ2-1; TRBD2 is a possible D gene (5 bases). Germline V gene sequence: CDR1 DFQATT, CDR2 SNEGSKA (reference sequence). V gave up 6 bases and J gave up 5 bases, with 17 bases separating them. CDR3 length equals 14 residues. In DNA, the CDR3 is TGCAGTGCCCCGGACTTGAAGGAAGACAATGAGCAGTTCTTC. It codes for CSAPDLKEDNEQFF.

This clonotype was seen a few times. CDR3 nucleotides: TGTGCCAGCAGCGGTAGCGGGGGGGTCTACGAGCAGTACTTC. This codes for CASSGSGGVYEQYF. This chain connects TRBV9 to TRBJ2-7; TRBD2 matches at 11 bases. V shed 3 bases and J 3 bases; nucleotides not matched to a gene: 2. CDR3 length: 14 amino acids. Germline CDR1 is SGDLS and CDR2 is YYNGEE.

In this sample, this clonotype turned up a few times. The V and J genes are TRBV4-2 and TRBJ2-7; D is unresolved. The germline CDR1 and CDR2 sequences are LGHNA and YNFKEQ. V dropped 1 base and J dropped 4 bases, with 11 bases sitting between them. The CDR3 runs to 14 residues. CDR3 in DNA: TGTGCCAGCAGCCAAGTCTCTGGAGAATACGAGCAGTACTTC. Its translation: CASSQVSGEYEQYF.

Only a few counts were recorded for this clonotype. This chain connects TRBV29-1 to TRBJ2-7; TRBD1 agrees at 10 bases. Germline V gene data show CDR1 as SQVTM and CDR2 as ANQGSEA. The CDR3 sequence is 14 residues long. Germline trimming cut 8 bases from V and 2 bases from J; bases unmatched to any gene: 9. The CDR3 protein is CSITSGTGAYEQYF. CDR3 bases: TGCAGCATAACATCCGGGACAGGGGCCTACGAGCAGTACTTC.

The chain recombines TRBV5-1 with TRBJ2-3; D uncertain. Trimming removed 0 bases from V and 3 bases from J, with 11 bases in between. Germline CDR1 reads SGHRS; CDR2 reads YFSETQ. This CDR3 spans 15 amino acids. DNA for the CDR3: TGCGCCAGCAGCTTGGCCTTCGGCCGGACAGATACGCAGTATTTT. Translated, it gives CASSLAFGRTDTQYF.

The chain carries TRBV7-8 and TRBJ2-7; tentatively, D is TRBD1 (6 bases). This CDR3 has 14 amino acids. V lost 5 bases and J lost 7, with 18 bases in between. Germline V gene data show CDR1 as SGHVS and CDR2 as FQNEAQ. DNA of the CDR3: TGTGCCAGCAGCCAGGGGTTTCAGGGTTGGGAGCAGTACGTC. Amino acid sequence: CASSQGFQGWEQYV.

J is TRBJ2-1 and V is TRBV6-2 or TRBV6-3; no clear D gene. Germline CDR1 MNHEY, CDR2 SVGEGT. The CDR3 is 14 residues long. Trimming shortened V by 6 bases and J by 0 bases, and 9 bases separated the two germline ends. In DNA form, the CDR3 reads TGTGCCAGCAGAGACGGCAGCTCCTACAATGAGCAGTTCTTC. This encodes CASRDGSSYNEQFF.

The chain combines TRBV4-1 with TRBJ2-1, with D perhaps TRBD2 (7 bases). Germline-derived CDR1 and CDR2 are MGHRA and YSYEKL. V gave up 4 bases and J gave up 0 bases, with 25 bases separating them. This CDR3 is 20 amino acids long. The CDR3 coding sequence is TGCGCCAGCAGCCTCCTCGACGGGGGGCCCCTCTTTGCCTCCTACAATGAGCAGTTCTTC. Translation: CASSLLDGGPLFASYNEQFF.

This clonotype was seen a few times. This chain uses TRBV7-9 with TRBJ2-3; D not resolved. Germline CDR1 is SEHNR and CDR2 is FQNEAQ (reference sequence). The CDR3 totals 17 residues. Trimming took 5 bases from V and 2 from J, leaving 20 bases between them. The CDR3 loop reads CASSPSDAPIPTDTQYF. CDR3 coding DNA: TGTGCCAGCAGCCCTTCAGATGCGCCGATCCCCACAGATACGCAGTATTTT.

This chain joins TRBV6-2 or TRBV6-3 and TRBJ2-7; 9 positions agree with TRBD1. Germline CDR1 and CDR2: MNHEY and SVGEGT. V trimming: 6 bases; J trimming: 5 bases; junction bases outside the gene matches: 11. This CDR3 comprises 15 residues. CDR3 bases: TGTGCCAGCAGCCTATGGGGGACAGGGTTGGACGAGCAGTACTTC. As protein: CASSLWGTGLDEQYF.

This clonotype was counted only a few times. The chain combines TRBV4-1 with TRBJ2-7; 7 bases match TRBD2. V lost 0 bases and J lost 2; bases outside the gene matches: 16. The germline gives CDR1 MGHRA, CDR2 YSYEKL. This CDR3 contains 19 residues. As DNA, the CDR3 is TGCGCCAGCAGCCAAGAAGGTGTCTGGTCGGCGGGGGAGACCTACGAGCAGTACTTC. Translating gives CASSQEGVWSAGETYEQYF.

This clonotype was counted at least ten times. The chain is built from TRBV4-3 and TRBJ1-1; no reliable D call. This CDR3 comprises 14 residues. CDR1 is LGHNA and CDR2 is YSLEER in the germline V gene. Trimming took off 0 bases at V and 2 bases at J, with 7 bases between the two ends. CDR3 DNA: TGCGCCAGCAGCCAAGACATGGGAAACACTGAAGCTTTCTTT. Translation gives CASSQDMGNTEAFF.

Worth noting for this clonotype: One junction end does not reproduce the germline sequence, and a read error may be involved. The V and J genes are TRBV3-1 and TRBJ2-2, with unresolved D. This CDR3 spans 15 amino acids. Germline-derived CDR1 and CDR2 are LGHDT and YNNKEL (reference sequence). The CDR3 sequence is CASSQDLRNTGELFF. The CDR3 bases are TGTGCCAGCAGTCAAGACTTACGGAACACCGGGGAGCTGTTTTTT.

The chain combines TRBV15 with TRBJ1-1; D uncertain. The germline gives CDR1 LNHNV, CDR2 YYDKDF (reference sequence). CDR3 length: 14 amino acids. V lost 0 bases, J lost 4 bases, and 9 bases lay in between. The CDR3 here is CATSRDGGVTEAFF. The CDR3 nucleotides read TGTGCCACCAGCAGAGATGGAGGAGTCACTGAAGCTTTCTTT. Filled out from reference TRBV15 and TRBJ1-1, the complete variable domain reads DAMVIQNPRYQVTQFGKPVTLSCSQTLNHNVMYWYQQKSSQAPKLLFHYYDKDFNNEADTPDNFQSRRPNTSFCFLDIRSPGLGDTAMYLCATSRDGGVTEAFFGQGTRLTVV.

This clonotype was counted between two and nine times. This chain links TRBV15 with TRBJ1-1, with D unresolved. The CDR3 spans 12 residues. Deletions cut 0 bases from V and 7 bases from J, with 6 bases between. Germline V gene data show CDR1 as LNHNV and CDR2 as YYDKDF (reference sequence). DNA for the CDR3: TGTGCCACCAGCAGAGATTTCATTGAAGCTTTCTTT. It is translated as CATSRDFIEAFF.

This clonotype occurred a few times. The CDR3 protein is CASSPTGNGQYF. The CDR3 nucleotides are TGTGCCAGCAGCCCGACAGGGAATGGGCAGTACTTC. The chain is built from TRBV14 and TRBJ2-7, with TRBD1 matching 7 bases. The CDR3 extends over 12 amino acids. The germline V gene has CDR1 SGHDN and CDR2 FVKESK. With V trimmed by 4 bases and J by 9 bases, 6 bases remained unmatched.

The rearrangement links TRBV7-8 to TRBJ1-4; TRBD1 matches at 9 bases. With 8 bases clipped from V and 5 bases from J, the junction kept 6 bases outside the gene matches. The CDR3 totals 14 residues. The germline V gene encodes CDR1 SGHVS and CDR2 FQNEAQ. The CDR3 nucleotides read TGTGCCAGCGACTCGGGGACAGGGAATGAAAAACTGTTTTTT. It codes for CASDSGTGNEKLFF.

This clonotype was counted between two and nine times. The rearrangement joins TRBV7-3 to TRBJ2-1, with D perhaps assigned TRBD1 or TRBD2 (5 bases each). Per germline, CDR1 SGHTA and CDR2 FQGTGA. This CDR3 has 15 residues. V lost 1 base and J lost 8, with 15 bases in between. The CDR3 bases are TGTGCCAGCAGCTTAAGGAGAAGGGGAGCGGATGAGCAGTTCTTC. Translation gives CASSLRRRGADEQFF. Together with reference TRBV7-3 and TRBJ2-1, the CDR3 gives the full variable domain: GAGVSQTPSNKVTEKGKYVELRCDPISGHTALYWYRQSLGQGPEFLIYFQGTGAADDSGLPNDRFFAVRPEGSVSTLKIQRTERGDSAVYLCASSLRRRGADEQFFGPGTRLTVL.

This chain joins TRBV5-1 and TRBJ2-5, with D maybe TRBD2 (7 bases). V was clipped by 4 bases and J by 1 base, with 20 bases between them. Germline V gene data show CDR1 as SGHRS and CDR2 as YFSETQ. The CDR3 extends over 17 amino acids. DNA of the CDR3: TGCGCCAGCAGCGCCTACTGGGCGGGGGCAATCCAAGAGACCCAGTACTTC. As protein: CASSAYWAGAIQETQYF. Full variable domain (rest looked up from reference TRBV5-1 and TRBJ2-5): KAGVTQTPRYLIKTRGQQVTLSCSPISGHRSVSWYQQTPGQGLQFLFEYFSETQRNKGNFPGRFSGRQFSNSRSEMNVSTLELGDSALYLCASSAYWAGAIQETQYFGPGTRLLVL.

This clonotype turned up a few times. V and J are TRBV6-6 and TRBJ1-5; D gene uncertain. Deletions cut 4 bases from V and 7 bases from J, with 8 bases between. Germline V gene sequence: CDR1 MNHNY, CDR2 SVGAGI (reference sequence). CDR3 length equals 12 residues. The CDR3 DNA reads TGTGCCAGCAGTTCCGTAGGACAGCCCCAGCATTTT. Protein product: CASSSVGQPQHF.

This clonotype showed up just a few times. This chain joins TRBV10-3 and TRBJ2-7; D is ambiguous. The CDR3 loop spans 13 amino acids. V gave up 0 bases and J gave up 4 bases, with 7 bases separating them. Germline V CDR1 and CDR2: ENHRY, SYGVKD. The CDR3 spells CAISESNAYEQYF. For the CDR3, the DNA is TGTGCCATCAGTGAGTCGAACGCGTACGAGCAGTACTTC.

This clonotype was seen ten or more times. The chain employs TRBV9 and TRBJ2-1; D gene uncertain. The ends were cut back, 4 bases at V and 5 bases at J, with 7 bases in the middle. The CDR3 loop spans 12 amino acids. The V gene's germline CDR1 is SGDLS and CDR2 YYNGEE. Here the CDR3 reads CASSLPNNEQFF. The DNA of the CDR3 is TGTGCCAGCAGCCTCCCAAACAATGAGCAGTTCTTC.

This chain connects TRBV5-1 to TRBJ2-7; 8 bases align to TRBD1. The CDR3 has 15 amino acids. The germline gives CDR1 SGHRS, CDR2 YFSETQ. The J segment lost 5 bases and the V segment lost 0 bases, leaving 7 bases of the junction unmatched. The DNA of the CDR3 is TGCGCCAGCAGCTTGGCCAGGAGGACAGGGAACGAGCAGTACTTC. Residues: CASSLARRTGNEQYF.

This chain connects TRBV6-5 to TRBJ2-1, with 8 bases fitting TRBD1. The CDR3 loop spans 13 amino acids. Germline lookup yields CDR1 MNHEY and CDR2 SVGAGI. The CDR3 here is CGTTDREVNEQFF. The CDR3 nucleotides are TGTGGAACGACGGACAGGGAGGTGAATGAGCAGTTCTTC.

This clonotype was recorded many times. The chain joins TRBV7-2 to TRBJ2-2; possibly TRBD2 for D (5 bases). Trimming removed 3 bases at V and 5 bases at J, with 10 bases between. Germline values: CDR1 SGHTA, CDR2 FQGNSA. The CDR3 loop spans 14 amino acids. This CDR3 reads CASSLWTGTGELFF. The CDR3, as DNA: TGTGCCAGCAGCTTGTGGACGGGAACCGGGGAGCTGTTTTTT.

This clonotype has only a few counts. The chain is built from TRBV5-5 and TRBJ2-2; the D is unclear. Germline loops: CDR1 SGHKS, CDR2 YYEKEE (reference sequence). The CDR3 is made up of 18 amino acids. V lost 0 bases and J 5 bases, leaving 20 bases between the germline ends. The CDR3, as DNA: TGTGCCAGCAGCTTGGGGGCAGGTCCCAAGCCGGAAACCGGGGAGCTGTTTTTT. Translated, it gives CASSLGAGPKPETGELFF.

This clonotype was detected only a few times. The chain combines TRBV30 with TRBJ2-7, with TRBD1 identical over 8 bases. CDR1 and CDR2 from the germline V gene are GTSNPN and SVGIG (reference sequence). There are 14 residues in the CDR3. V shed 2 bases and J 7 bases; nucleotides not matched to a gene: 10. CDR3 sequence reads: CAWSSRQGIWEQYF. CDR3 in DNA: TGTGCCTGGAGTTCACGACAGGGGATATGGGAGCAGTACTTC.